This TCR beta chain was profiled in a study of regulatory T cells in long-lasting Graves disease (dated by TCRdb to about 2021). As for the study more broadly: Antithyroid drugs had been taken for less than 3 months by newly diagnosed Graves' disease patients. The study took place in China and was registered as a clinical trial. This study used TCR sequencing and RNA sequencing of peripheral blood to compare persistent Graves' disease patients against newly diagnosed Graves' disease patients. A total of roughly 35 samples were covered by TCR sequencing, comprising some 13 persistent and 20 newly diagnosed Graves' disease patients.

This clonotype has at least ten counts. Its antigen is still unknown. Base qualities are not provided; no much larger clone lies one nucleotide away. The label giving this sample's time point can be read as: newly diagnosed GD, antithyroid drugs for less than 3 months. For both TCR sequencing and RNA sequencing, RNA was extracted from PBMCs using TRIzol. Graves' disease was diagnosed according to American Thyroid Association guidelines. Recruitment of patients was carried out at an endocrinology department in Xi'an, China. Each patient gave approximately 10 milliliters of peripheral blood, collected in an EDTA anticoagulant tube. Ficoll Paque Plus density gradient separation was used to isolate PBMCs, and no further T cell sorting was performed. RNA quality was checked with an Agilent 2100 Bioanalyzer and agarose gel, and concentration with a NanoDrop 2000. Library prep was done by multiplex PCR. These reads were obtained on an Illumina HiSeq 4000. To build TCR beta libraries, CDR3 regions were amplified by Arm-PCR using iRepertoire HTBI primers. Before sequencing, the PCR products underwent gel purification. On the authors' methods: Gene usage analysis of CDR3 amino acid clonotypes used the 60 to 80 TRBV and around 13 TRBJ segments found across samples. COPE and FqMerger were used to merge filtered high-quality paired reads into contigs. Contigs were aligned with BLAST to IMGT TRBV, TRBD and TRBJ reference genes, and CDR3 was defined per IMGT. Any clonotype with a frequency above 0.1% was classified as a highly expanded clone. Shannon entropy served as the measure of repertoire diversity, while the Gini coefficient captured V-J evenness. Public clonotypes were defined as clonotypes shared by more than one individual. TCRdb took the public reads, trimmed them with fastp at Q25, ran MiXCR for clone calling and kept in-frame beta chains. One record per CDR3 amino acid sequence lists the most common genes and DNA. It is TCRdb's table, rather than the study itself, that gives the V and J calls and clone size. The sample table shows under 300,000 distinct CDR3 sequences, and 18% are seen once. 11% to 15% of the sample is taken by the ten largest.

Points the paper makes about the study in general: Lower TCR Shannon entropy and fewer highly expanded clones were observed in persistent Graves' disease patients than in newly diagnosed patients, which suggested clonal expansion. Persistent patients shared more public clonotypes among themselves (around 3,000) than newly diagnosed patients did (more than 850). Sequencing and analysis were restricted to the TCR beta chain. The small sample size was acknowledged by the authors as a limitation that may reduce accuracy. Only peripheral blood was studied, because thyroid tissue, the primary lesion, was inaccessible. Preferential use of TRBV28, TRBJ1-2 and TRBJ2-5 was observed in persistent disease, whereas TRBV20-1 and TRBJ2-1 were favored in newly diagnosed disease.

The germline V gene (reference sequence) sets CDR1 to LGHDT and CDR2 to YNNKEL. Taken from cysteine to phenylalanine, the CDR3 has 14 residues. Only the CDR3 portion is preserved as DNA: 42 bases, with reading frame beginning at the first base. V is clipped by 5 bases and J by 2 bases, and the sequence between their germline boundaries is 12 bases long. Another study also made use of these data, one on T cells in Graves' hyperthyroidism and ophthalmopathy. As described in the second report: A patient counted as having stable Graves' hyperthyroidism if no progression to ophthalmopathy occurred over 18 months of follow-up. Hyperthyroidism patients were newly diagnosed, had a disease duration of under 2 months, and were aged 18 to 65 years. Any patient with an uncontrolled infection, another autoimmune disease, pregnancy or lactation was excluded. Diagnoses relied on clinical symptoms, serum thyroxine and TRAb, thyroid ultrasound and orbital computed tomography. The TCR CDR3 was subjected to a first round of RT-PCR using the HTBI primer set and the Qiagen OneStep RT-PCR kit. Most expanded thyroid clonotypes (frequency above 0.001) were also detected in blood, suggesting blood repertoires may reflect thyroid immune responses. A 13 V-J signature model separated ophthalmopathy from stable hyperthyroidism, with 87.88% sensitivity and 81.08% specificity in cross-validation and 80%/75% in testing. In validation, the model predicted progression to ophthalmopathy with 60% to 71% sensitivity and less than 80% specificity, a median of 6.5 months before onset. TCR V-J signatures able to tell the groups apart were searched for in a discovery cohort of 90 to 100 patients, of whom fewer than 45 had Graves' ophthalmopathy and roughly 58 had stable Graves' hyperthyroidism. An independent validation cohort of under 20 hyperthyroidism patients and approximately 15 patients who later progressed to ophthalmopathy tested prospective prediction of ophthalmopathy. For training and testing, the 80 to 100 patients in the discovery cohort were randomly divided in a 7:3 ratio. In addition, the study compared T-cell repertoires in thyroid tissue and in blood from roughly six Graves' hyperthyroidism patients. Following sampling, methimazole starting at 30 mg daily was given to hyperthyroidism patients, and high-dose intravenous methylprednisolone was given to ophthalmopathy patients. Libraries were constructed in a second round of multiplex PCR, after which size selection and purification were carried out. Libraries were sequenced paired-end with 100 bp reads on an Illumina HiSeq2000. SOAPnuke was used to process the raw data, removing reads that contained adapters or uncalled bases, had a mean Phred below 15, or lacked an exact match to the constant primer or identifier. COPE v1.2.5 was used to merge the high-quality paired reads, and each unique nucleotide sequence was defined as a clonotype. MiTCR v1.1 was used to align the clonotypes against IMGT TRBV, TRBD and TRBJ reference segments. The analysis was restricted to V-J combinations with a frequency above 0.0001, which together covered approximately 99% of the repertoires. A TCS score was defined as the ratio of F50 (clonal expansion) to E x V (chaos), with BLOSUM62-based TCRdist applied between CDR3 peptides within each V-J. Welch's t-statistics and random forest reduced roughly 530 V-J features to fewer than 15, which were used in a naive Bayes classifier (R e1071). Sample size was not statistically predetermined, and blinding of investigators to group allocation was not performed. The paper describes TCR Vbeta CDR3 sequencing of about 140 peripheral blood samples, made up of approximately 40 ophthalmopathy patients, approximately 76 hyperthyroidism patients and about 17 progressor patients.

The sample in question was peripheral blood mononuclear cells (PBMCs), obtained at new diagnosis, from a patient treated with antithyroid drugs. The chain was built from TRBV3-1 and TRBJ1-2; the D gene remains uncertain. This sequence originates from a woman aged 25 to 39 with Graves disease. Donor details come from another sample of the same person, matched by shared clones. The DNA sequence is as follows: TGTGCCAGCAGCAACAACGGGCGGAACTATGGCTACACCTTC. Its translation is CASSNNGRNYGYTF.